Here is one TCR beta chain with its context. Its specificity is unknown. For the second PCR, which ran for 7 to 11 cycles, a sample-barcoded 5' primer and a J-beta primer mix were used. TCRdb re-analysed the 5' RACE reads in MiXCR, keeping a single row per CDR3 protein. In the table there are around 1,700,000 distinct CDR3 sequences, approximately 30% of which are singletons. These data are taken from a study of blood T cells in healthy people across ages. The overall study: About one barcoded TCR beta cDNA was captured per two T cells. General study results and limits: Donor CMV status, an unknown factor, possibly confounded changes in expanded clonotypes. Fewer expanded clones and more diversity marked long-lived versus aged donors. Strong correlation was found linking TCR beta diversity to naive T cell percentage.

The sequence came from a woman in her twenties or thirties in good health. The sample comprised blood.

The CDR3 DNA sequence: TGTGCCAGCAGCCTACGACAAGGGACTAGCGGGGATCCCCTTTACGAGCAGTACTTC. Translated, it gives CASSLRQGTSGDPLYEQYF. V and J are TRBV7-2 and TRBJ2-7, with 13 nucleotides matching TRBD2. Germline V gene lookup returns CDR1 SGHTA and CDR2 FQGNSA. The CDR3 consists of 19 residues. The ends lost 5 bases at V and 4 bases at J; junction bases unmatched: 17.